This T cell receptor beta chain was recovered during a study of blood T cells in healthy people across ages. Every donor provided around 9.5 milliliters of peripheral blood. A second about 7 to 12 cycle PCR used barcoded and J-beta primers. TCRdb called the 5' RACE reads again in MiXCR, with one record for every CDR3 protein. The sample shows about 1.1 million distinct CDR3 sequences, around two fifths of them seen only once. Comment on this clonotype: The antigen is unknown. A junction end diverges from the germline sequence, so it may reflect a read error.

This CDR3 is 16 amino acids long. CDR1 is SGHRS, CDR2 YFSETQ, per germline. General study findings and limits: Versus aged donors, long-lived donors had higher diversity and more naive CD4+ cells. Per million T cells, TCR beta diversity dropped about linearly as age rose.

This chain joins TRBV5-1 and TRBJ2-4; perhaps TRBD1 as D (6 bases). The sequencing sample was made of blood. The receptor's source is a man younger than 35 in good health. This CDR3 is CASSSGQGGAKDIQYF. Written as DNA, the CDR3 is TGCGCCAGCAGCTCGGGACAAGGTGGAGCCAAAGACATTCAGTACTTC. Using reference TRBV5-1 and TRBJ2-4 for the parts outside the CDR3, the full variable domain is KAGVTQTPRYLIKTRGQQVTLSCSPISGHRSVSWYQQTPGQGLQFLFEYFSETQRNKGNFPGRFSGRQFSNSRSEMNVSTLELGDSALYLCASSSGQGGAKDIQYFGAGTRLSVL.